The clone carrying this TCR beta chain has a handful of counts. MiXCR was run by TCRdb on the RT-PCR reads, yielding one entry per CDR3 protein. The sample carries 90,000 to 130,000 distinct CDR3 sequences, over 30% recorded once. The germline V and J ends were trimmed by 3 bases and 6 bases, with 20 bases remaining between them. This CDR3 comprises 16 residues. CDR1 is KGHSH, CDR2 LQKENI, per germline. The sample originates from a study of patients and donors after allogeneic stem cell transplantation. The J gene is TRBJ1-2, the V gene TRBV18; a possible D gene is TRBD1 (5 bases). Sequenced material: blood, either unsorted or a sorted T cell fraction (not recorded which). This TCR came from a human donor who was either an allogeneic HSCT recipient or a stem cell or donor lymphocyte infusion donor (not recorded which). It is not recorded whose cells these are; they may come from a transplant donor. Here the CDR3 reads CASSPYLKGEGNGYTF. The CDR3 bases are TGTGCCAGCTCACCCTATCTTAAGGGAGAGGGGAATGGCTACACCTTC.